These 24 T cell receptor beta chains originate from one sample sequenced in a study of blood T cell repertoires in COVID-19 (TCRdb year 2020). Libraries were prepared through the immunoSEQ multiplex PCR assay. The immuneACCESS repertoire file appears here via TCRdb, limited to in-frame rearrangements. These files lack a portion of the clones; in checked studies, under half of the deficit traces to unresolved V genes, and the cause of the others is not known. This sample comprises 37,000 or so clones, around 85% of them detected only once. 25% to 30% of the sample rests with the top ten. Sequenced material: peripheral blood. These receptors all come from a man older than 75 with active or convalescent COVID-19.

The V gene is TRBV7-2, the J gene TRBJ2-2, with 7 bases lining up with TRBD1. CDR1 and CDR2 (germline): SGHTA, FQGNSA. Unmatched junction bases numbered 3, after V lost 4 bases and J lost 4 bases. The CDR3 runs to 14 residues. The CDR3 DNA follows: TGTGCCAGCAGCTGGGGACAGAGCACCGGGGAGCTGTTTTTT. As protein: CASSWGQSTGELFF.

This rearrangement joins TRBV10-3 to TRBJ2-7, with D possibly TRBD2 on 5 matching bases. V lost 4 bases to trimming and J lost 2 bases, with 18 bases between them. There are 16 residues in the CDR3. The V gene's germline CDR1 is ENHRY and CDR2 SYGVKD. For the CDR3, the DNA is TGTGCCATCAGTGTGATCGCTGGGCGGGCTACCTACGAGCAGTACTTC. It specifies CAISVIAGRATYEQYF.

This sequence joins TRBV5-4 and TRBJ2-3, with TRBD2 matching over 8 bases. CDR3 size: 15 residues. CDR1 SGHNT and CDR2 YYREEE come from the germline V gene (reference sequence). The junction had 3 bases not matched to a gene; V was cut back by 1 base and J by 2 bases. The CDR3 DNA sequence: TGTGCCAGCAGCTTGCCAGCGGGGGACACAGATACGCAGTATTTT. The encoded protein is CASSLPAGDTDTQYF.

The chain joins TRBV5-1 to TRBJ2-3; 11 bases are shared with TRBD2. Trimming took 5 bases from V and 2 from J; bases not matched to a gene: 4. The CDR3 totals 15 residues. The germline CDR1 and CDR2 sequences are SGHRS and YFSETQ. CDR3 DNA sequence: TGCGCCAGCAGTGATAGCGGGAGGGCCACAGATACGCAGTATTTT. Amino acids: CASSDSGRATDTQYF.

The rearrangement joins TRBV27 to TRBJ1-1, with 7 bases aligning to TRBD1. CDR3 length: 15 amino acids. Looked up from germline, CDR1 is MNHEY and CDR2 is SMNVEV (reference sequence). Trimming removed 5 bases from V and 1 base from J; junction bases left unmatched: 7. The CDR3 spells CASSNPGQKNTEAFF. CDR3 in DNA: TGTGCCAGCAGTAATCCGGGACAGAAGAACACTGAAGCTTTCTTT.

The rearrangement links TRBV7-3 to TRBJ2-2; 10 bases are shared with TRBD2. Germline CDR1 reads SGHTA; CDR2 reads FQGTGA. V shed 5 bases, J shed 6 bases, and the junction held 6 bases outside the gene matches. The CDR3 sequence is 15 residues long. CDR3 in DNA: TGTGCCAGCAGCCCAGCGGGGGGGCCATCCGGGGAGCTGTTTTTT. Protein product: CASSPAGGPSGELFF.

The chain links TRBV3-1 (or the pseudogene TRBV3-2) to TRBJ1-5; a weak D match, TRBD1 (5 bases). The CDR3 loop spans 14 amino acids. Germline V lookup: CDR1 LGHDT, CDR2 YNNKEL (reference sequence). The V end was cut by 3 bases, the J end by 5 bases, with 11 bases between. The CDR3 nucleotides are TGTGCCAGCAGCCACGCAGGGAAGGATCAGCCCCAGCATTTT. Translation gives CASSHAGKDQPQHF.

The J gene is TRBJ1-5, the V gene TRBV5-6; D is undetermined. Germline V gene lookup returns CDR1 SGHDT and CDR2 YYEEEE. V lost 4 bases, J lost 2 bases, and 13 bases lay in between. The CDR3 consists of 15 residues. The CDR3, as DNA: TGTGCCAGCAGCCTCTACTTAAGCGGCAATCAGCCCCAGCATTTT. Residues: CASSLYLSGNQPQHF.

J is TRBJ2-7 and V is TRBV6-2 or TRBV6-3; D is perhaps TRBD1 (6 bases). This CDR3 has 15 residues. Trimming took 7 bases from V and 1 from J, leaving 17 bases between them. Germline V gene lookup returns CDR1 MNHEY and CDR2 SVGEGT. The CDR3 loop is CASTPGHSISYEQYF. The CDR3 DNA is TGTGCCAGCACCCCGGGACACAGCATTTCCTACGAGCAGTACTTC.

The chain links TRBV11-3 to TRBJ2-5; tentatively, D is TRBD2 (6 bases). The V gene's germline CDR1 is SGHNT and CDR2 YENEEA. V was shortened by 3 bases and J by 3 bases, with 11 bases between the two germline ends. The CDR3 has 14 amino acids. The CDR3 DNA reads as TGTGCCAGCAGCTTGGGGGACTCCGAAGAGACCCAGTACTTC. It specifies CASSLGDSEETQYF.

The chain employs TRBV12-3 or TRBV12-4 and TRBJ1-5; TRBD1 agrees at 7 bases. Trimming took 6 bases from V and 4 from J; bases not matched to a gene: 3. The CDR3 loop spans 13 amino acids. CDR3 nucleotide sequence: TGTGCCAGCAGAAGGGGGCTAAATCAGCCCCAGCATTTT. This codes for CASRRGLNQPQHF.

The chain couples TRBV6-2 or TRBV6-3 to TRBJ2-7; 8 bases are shared with TRBD1. CDR3 length: 17 residues. J was trimmed by 3 bases and V by 0 bases; bases with no gene match: 10. Germline V gives CDR1 MNHEY, CDR2 SVGEGT. The CDR3 sequence is CASSYSYRGAIGYEQYF. DNA of the CDR3: TGTGCCAGCAGTTACTCTTACAGGGGGGCCATTGGCTACGAGCAGTACTTC.

The genes are TRBV7-2 and TRBJ2-7; 8 nucleotides line up with TRBD2. The germline V gene encodes CDR1 SGHTA and CDR2 FQGNSA. This CDR3 is built from 17 residues. Trimming at V came to 5 bases and at J to 3 bases, leaving 15 bases not matched to a gene. The CDR3 coding sequence is TGTGCCAGCAGCCCGAGGGGTCTCGCGGGAGGTTACTACGAGCAGTACTTC. It specifies CASSPRGLAGGYYEQYF. Supplemented by reference TRBV7-2 and TRBJ2-7, the full variable domain reads GAGVSQSPSNKVTEKGKDVELRCDPISGHTALYWYRQSLGQGLEFLIYFQGNSAPDKSGLPSDRFSAERTGGSVSTLTIQRTQQEDSAVYLCASSPRGLAGGYYEQYFGPGTRLTVT.

V usage is TRBV7-2 and J usage is TRBJ2-3; weak D call: TRBD2 (5 bases). The CDR3 sequence is 15 residues long. CDR1 SGHTA and CDR2 FQGNSA come from the germline V gene. Trimming took off 1 base at V and 0 bases at J, with 8 bases between the two ends. The CDR3 loop reads CASSLGTASTDTQYF. For the CDR3, the DNA is TGTGCCAGCAGCTTAGGGACTGCTAGCACAGATACGCAGTATTTT.

The chain combines TRBV7-3 with TRBJ2-1; 8 bases are shared with TRBD2. The germline gives CDR1 SGHTA, CDR2 FQGTGA. Trimming took 5 bases from V and 6 from J; bases not matched to a gene: 9. The CDR3 is made up of 15 amino acids. CDR3 amino acids: CASSPGGALGNEQFF. In nucleotides, the CDR3 is TGTGCCAGCAGCCCCGGGGGGGCGTTGGGCAATGAGCAGTTCTTC.

This clone has more than one count but fewer than ten. V usage is TRBV12-3 or TRBV12-4 and J usage is TRBJ2-2; D ambiguous. V lost 6 bases, J lost 6 bases, and 8 bases lay in between. The CDR3 is made up of 12 amino acids. The CDR3 region is CASSLYPGELFF. CDR3 bases: TGTGCCAGCAGCTTATATCCCGGGGAGCTGTTTTTT.

This chain links TRBV5-1 with TRBJ2-5; the match to TRBD1 covers 7 bases. V shed 5 bases, J shed 0 bases, and the junction held 16 bases outside the gene matches. In germline, CDR1 is SGHRS, CDR2 YFSETQ. The CDR3 contains 18 residues. In DNA, the CDR3 is TGCGCCAGCAGACCCGACAGGGAACGGGTCGGGTACCAAGAGACCCAGTACTTC. The encoded protein is CASRPDRERVGYQETQYF.

This chain joins TRBV3-1 (or the pseudogene TRBV3-2) and TRBJ1-6, with 9 nucleotides matching TRBD1. This CDR3 region has 16 residues. J gave up 9 bases and V 6 bases, and 12 bases lay outside the gene matches. Germline V gene lookup returns CDR1 LGHDT and CDR2 YNNKEL (reference sequence). Here the CDR3 reads CASRSGGQGRLSPLHF. The CDR3 nucleotides read TGTGCCAGCAGATCCGGGGGACAGGGTCGTCTTTCACCCCTCCACTTT.

This sequence joins TRBV7-2 and TRBJ1-5, with D uncertain. The CDR3 covers 14 residues. Trimming left V 2 bases short and J 7 bases short, with 12 bases between. Per germline, CDR1 SGHTA and CDR2 FQGNSA. CDR3 DNA sequence: TGTGCCAGCAGCTTAAATCAGAACAGCCAGCCCCAGCATTTT. The encoded protein is CASSLNQNSQPQHF.

The gene calls are TRBV15 and TRBJ1-5; TRBD1 might be the D (5 bases). Germline CDR1 and CDR2: LNHNV and YYDKDF (reference sequence). This CDR3 is built from 13 residues. V shed 2 bases and J shed 15 bases, with 17 bases lying between them. CDR3 DNA sequence: TGTGCCACCAGCAGACAGGGTAGGGATTTTTGGCATTTT. Amino acids: CATSRQGRDFWHF.

The chain couples TRBV12-3 or TRBV12-4 to TRBJ2-5; weak D call: TRBD1 (5 bases). Trimming left V 5 bases short and J 1 base short, with 8 bases between. This CDR3 is 13 amino acids long. CDR3 coding DNA: TGTGCCAGCAGTACACAGGTCCAAGAGACCCAGTACTTC. Amino acids: CASSTQVQETQYF.

V gene TRBV24-1 combines with J gene TRBJ1-6; no firm D call. Trimming left V 5 bases short and J 11 bases short, with 15 bases between. Looked up from germline, CDR1 is KGHDR and CDR2 is SFDVKD. The CDR3 covers 14 residues. CDR3 loop: CATSAGNSVTPLHF. Written as DNA, the CDR3 is TGTGCCACCAGTGCAGGTAATTCGGTGACACCCCTCCACTTT.

The sample holds one count of this clone. This chain connects TRBV5-6 to TRBJ2-5, with D maybe TRBD1 (6 bases). Trimming shortened V by 4 bases and J by 2 bases, and 12 bases separated the two germline ends. CDR1 is SGHDT, CDR2 YYEEEE, per germline. The CDR3 runs 14 residues. The CDR3 DNA sequence: TGTGCCAGCAGCCTGGACAGTTTGCAAGAGACCCAGTACTTC. As protein: CASSLDSLQETQYF.

The V and J genes are TRBV10-3 and TRBJ2-7; D unresolved. CDR3 size: 12 residues. Germline V gene sequence: CDR1 ENHRY, CDR2 SYGVKD. The V and J ends lost 10 bases and 1 base respectively, with 11 bases between them. The CDR3 loop reads CATAASSYEQYF. CDR3 coding DNA: TGTGCCACTGCGGCTAGTTCCTACGAGCAGTACTTC.